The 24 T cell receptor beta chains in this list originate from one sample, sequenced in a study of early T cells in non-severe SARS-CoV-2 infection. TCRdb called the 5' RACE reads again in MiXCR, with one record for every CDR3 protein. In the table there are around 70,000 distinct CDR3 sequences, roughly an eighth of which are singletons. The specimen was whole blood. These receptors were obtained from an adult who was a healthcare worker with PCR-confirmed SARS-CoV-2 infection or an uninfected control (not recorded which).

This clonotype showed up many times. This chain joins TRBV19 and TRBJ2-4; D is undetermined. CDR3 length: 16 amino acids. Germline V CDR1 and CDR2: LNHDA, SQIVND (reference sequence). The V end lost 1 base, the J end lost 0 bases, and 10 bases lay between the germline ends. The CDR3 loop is CASSIGRLIAKNIQYF. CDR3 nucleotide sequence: TGTGCCAGTAGTATAGGTCGGTTGATAGCCAAAAACATTCAGTACTTC.

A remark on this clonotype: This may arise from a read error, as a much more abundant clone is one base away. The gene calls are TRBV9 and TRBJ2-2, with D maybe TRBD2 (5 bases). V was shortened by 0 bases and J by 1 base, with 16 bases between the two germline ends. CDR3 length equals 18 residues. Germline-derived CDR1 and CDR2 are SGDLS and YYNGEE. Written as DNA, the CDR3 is TGTGCCAGCAGCGTAGGAACTAGTTTATCCTTGAACACCGGGGAGCTGTTTTTT. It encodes CASSVGTSLSLNTGELFF.

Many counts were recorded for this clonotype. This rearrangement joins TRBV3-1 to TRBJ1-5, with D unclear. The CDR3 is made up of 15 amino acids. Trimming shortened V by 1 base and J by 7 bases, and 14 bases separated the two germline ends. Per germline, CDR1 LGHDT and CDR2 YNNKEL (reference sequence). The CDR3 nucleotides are TGTGCCAGCAGCCAAGGCGCAGGAGTAAGACAGCCCCAGCATTTT. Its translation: CASSQGAGVRQPQHF.

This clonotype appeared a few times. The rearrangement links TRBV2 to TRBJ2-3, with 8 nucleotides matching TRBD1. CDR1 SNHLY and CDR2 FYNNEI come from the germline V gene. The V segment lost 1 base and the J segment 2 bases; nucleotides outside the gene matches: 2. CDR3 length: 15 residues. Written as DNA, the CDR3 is TGTGCCAGCAGTGAAGGGACAGGGTACACAGATACGCAGTATTTT. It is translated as CASSEGTGYTDTQYF.

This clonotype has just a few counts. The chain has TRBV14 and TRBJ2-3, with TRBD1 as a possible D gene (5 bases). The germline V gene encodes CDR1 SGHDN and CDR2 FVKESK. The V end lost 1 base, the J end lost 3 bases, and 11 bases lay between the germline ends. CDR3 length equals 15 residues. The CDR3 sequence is CASSQVKGRTDTQYF. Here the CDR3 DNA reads TGTGCCAGCAGCCAAGTTAAGGGGCGGACAGATACGCAGTATTTT.

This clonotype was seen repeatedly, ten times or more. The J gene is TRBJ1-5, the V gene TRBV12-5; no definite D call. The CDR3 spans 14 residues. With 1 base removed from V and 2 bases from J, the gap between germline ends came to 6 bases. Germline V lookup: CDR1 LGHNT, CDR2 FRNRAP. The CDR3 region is CASGLDGGNQPQHF. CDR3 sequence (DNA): TGTGCTAGTGGTTTGGACGGCGGCAATCAGCCCCAGCATTTT.

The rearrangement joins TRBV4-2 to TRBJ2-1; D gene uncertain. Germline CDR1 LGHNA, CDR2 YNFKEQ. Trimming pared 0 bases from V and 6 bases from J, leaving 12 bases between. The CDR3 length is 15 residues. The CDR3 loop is CASSQDGQYSNEQFF. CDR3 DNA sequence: TGTGCCAGCAGCCAAGACGGGCAGTACAGCAATGAGCAGTTCTTC.

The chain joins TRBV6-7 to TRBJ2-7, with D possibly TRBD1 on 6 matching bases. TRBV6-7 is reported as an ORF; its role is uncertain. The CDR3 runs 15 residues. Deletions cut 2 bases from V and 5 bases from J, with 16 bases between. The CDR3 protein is CASSYIAQGKDEQYF. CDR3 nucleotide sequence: TGTGCCAGCAGTTACATAGCACAGGGTAAAGACGAGCAGTACTTC.

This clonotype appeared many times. CDR3 residues: CASSLLIEETQYF. CDR3 DNA: TGTGCCAGCAGCTTGCTGATCGAAGAGACCCAGTACTTC. This rearrangement joins TRBV11-1 to TRBJ2-5; D not certain. The CDR3 is 13 amino acids. V gave up 3 bases and J gave up 3 bases, with 8 bases separating them. Per germline, CDR1 SGHAT and CDR2 FQDESV (reference sequence). The full variable domain, completed using reference TRBV11-1 and TRBJ2-5, is EAEVAQSPRYKITEKSQAVAFWCDPISGHATLYWYRQILGQGPELLVQFQDESVVDDSQLPKDRFSAERLKGVDSTLKIQPAELGDSAMYLCASSLLIEETQYFGPGTRLLVL.

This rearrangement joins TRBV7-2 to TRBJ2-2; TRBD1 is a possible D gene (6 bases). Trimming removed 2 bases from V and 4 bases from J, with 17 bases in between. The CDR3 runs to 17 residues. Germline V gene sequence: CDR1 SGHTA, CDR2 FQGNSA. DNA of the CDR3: TGTGCCAGCAGCTTATCCCCTCGCAGGGGCGGCACCGGGGAGCTGTTTTTT. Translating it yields CASSLSPRRGGTGELFF.

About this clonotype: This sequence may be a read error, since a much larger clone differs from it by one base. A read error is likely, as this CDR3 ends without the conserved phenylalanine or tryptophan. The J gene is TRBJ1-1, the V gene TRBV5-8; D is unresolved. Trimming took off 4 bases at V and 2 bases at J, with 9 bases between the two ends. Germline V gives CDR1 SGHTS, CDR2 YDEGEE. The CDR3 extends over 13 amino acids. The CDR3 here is CASSLPLNTEAFS. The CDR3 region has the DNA TGTGCCAGCAGCCTACCCTTAAACACTGAAGCTTTCTCT.

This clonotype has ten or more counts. CDR3 amino acids: CASSQDGPTGDTQYF. CDR3 DNA sequence: TGCGCCAGCAGCCAAGATGGACCAACTGGAGATACGCAGTATTTT. V and J are TRBV4-1 and TRBJ2-3; D gene uncertain. This CDR3 has 15 amino acids. V was pared by 0 bases and J by 5 bases, with 12 bases between. Germline V gene lookup returns CDR1 MGHRA and CDR2 YSYEKL.

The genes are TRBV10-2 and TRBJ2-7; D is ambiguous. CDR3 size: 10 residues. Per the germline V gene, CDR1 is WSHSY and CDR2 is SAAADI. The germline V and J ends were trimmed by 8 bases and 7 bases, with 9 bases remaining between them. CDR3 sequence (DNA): TGCGCCAGCCTCGCTGAGGAGCAGTACTTC. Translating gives CASLAEEQYF.

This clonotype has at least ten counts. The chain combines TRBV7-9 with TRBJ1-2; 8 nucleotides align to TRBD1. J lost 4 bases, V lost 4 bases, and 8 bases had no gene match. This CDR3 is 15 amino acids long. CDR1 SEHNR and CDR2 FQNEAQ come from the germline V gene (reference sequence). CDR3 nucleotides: TGTGCCAGCAGCTCCTTGGACAGGGAGTTCTATGGCTACACCTTC. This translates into CASSSLDREFYGYTF.

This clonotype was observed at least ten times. The CDR3 region is CASSSQGNSNQPQHF. The CDR3 DNA reads as TGTGCCAGCAGTTCACAGGGCAATAGCAATCAGCCCCAGCATTTT. The chain carries TRBV7-9 and TRBJ1-5; D perhaps matches TRBD1 (6 bases). Trimming took 6 bases from V and 0 from J, leaving 12 bases between them. Germline values: CDR1 SEHNR, CDR2 FQNEAQ (reference sequence). CDR3 length: 15 residues.

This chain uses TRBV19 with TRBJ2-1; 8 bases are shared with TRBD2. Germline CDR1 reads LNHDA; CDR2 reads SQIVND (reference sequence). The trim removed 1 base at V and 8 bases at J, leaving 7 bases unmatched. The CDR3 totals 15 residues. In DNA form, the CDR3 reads TGTGCCAGTAGTATAGCTGATGTAGCGGGATATGAGCAGTTCTTC. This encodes CASSIADVAGYEQFF.

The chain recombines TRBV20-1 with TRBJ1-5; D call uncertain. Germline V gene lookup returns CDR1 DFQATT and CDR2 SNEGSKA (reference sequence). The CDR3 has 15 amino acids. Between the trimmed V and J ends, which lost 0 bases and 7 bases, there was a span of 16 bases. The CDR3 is CSARDPFGGLQPQHF. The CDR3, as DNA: TGCAGTGCTAGAGATCCCTTTGGTGGGTTACAGCCCCAGCATTTT.

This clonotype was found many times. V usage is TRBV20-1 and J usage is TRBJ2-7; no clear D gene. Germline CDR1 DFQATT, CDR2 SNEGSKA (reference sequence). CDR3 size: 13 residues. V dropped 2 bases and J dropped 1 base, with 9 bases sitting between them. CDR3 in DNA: TGCAGTGCTAGACTCTCGGTGTCCTACGAGCAGTACTTC. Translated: CSARLSVSYEQYF.

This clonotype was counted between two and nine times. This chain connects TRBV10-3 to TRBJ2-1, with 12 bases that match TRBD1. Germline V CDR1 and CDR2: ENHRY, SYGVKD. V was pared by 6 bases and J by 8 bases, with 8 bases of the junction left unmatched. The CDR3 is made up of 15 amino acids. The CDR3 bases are TGTGCCATCAGGGGGACAGGGGGCAAATACGATGAGCAGTTCTTC. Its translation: CAIRGTGGKYDEQFF.

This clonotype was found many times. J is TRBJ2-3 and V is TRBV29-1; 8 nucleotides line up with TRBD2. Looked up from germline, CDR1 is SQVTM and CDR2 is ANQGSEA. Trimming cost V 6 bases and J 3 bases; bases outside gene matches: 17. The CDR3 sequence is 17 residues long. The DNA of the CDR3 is TGCAGCGTGGGAGCGAGCGGGGGAAGGGGCGGGACAGATACGCAGTATTTT. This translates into CSVGASGGRGGTDTQYF.

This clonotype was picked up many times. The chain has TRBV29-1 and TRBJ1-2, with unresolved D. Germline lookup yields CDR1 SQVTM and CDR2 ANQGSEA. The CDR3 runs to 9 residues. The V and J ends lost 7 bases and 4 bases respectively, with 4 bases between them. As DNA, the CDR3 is TGCAGCGAGTCCTATGGCTACACCTTC. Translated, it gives CSESYGYTF.

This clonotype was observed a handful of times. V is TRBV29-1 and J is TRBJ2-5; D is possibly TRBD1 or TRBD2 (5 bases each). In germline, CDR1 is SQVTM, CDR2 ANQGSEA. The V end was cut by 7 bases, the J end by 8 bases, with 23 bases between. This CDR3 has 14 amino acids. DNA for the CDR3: TGCAGCGCGATTCCTGAGGGCCAGGGTTCTACCCAGTACTTC. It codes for CSAIPEGQGSTQYF.

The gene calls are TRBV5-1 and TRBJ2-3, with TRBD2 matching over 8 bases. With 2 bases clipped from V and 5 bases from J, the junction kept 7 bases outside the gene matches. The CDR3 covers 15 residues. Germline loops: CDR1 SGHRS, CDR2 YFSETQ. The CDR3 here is CASSFIGGAEDTQYF. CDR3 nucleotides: TGCGCCAGCAGCTTCATCGGGGGGGCTGAAGATACGCAGTATTTT.

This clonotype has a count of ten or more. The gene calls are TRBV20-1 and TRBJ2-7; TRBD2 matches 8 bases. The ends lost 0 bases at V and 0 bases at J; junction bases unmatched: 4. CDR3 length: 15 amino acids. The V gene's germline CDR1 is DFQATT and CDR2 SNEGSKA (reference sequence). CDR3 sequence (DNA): TGCAGTGCTAGAGAACTAGCGGACCTCTCCTACGAGCAGTACTTC. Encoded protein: CSARELADLSYEQYF.